These T cell receptor beta chains were read from a single sample in a study of cytomegalovirus exposure and HLA in healthy donors. Libraries were prepared by immunoSEQ multiplex PCR; TCRdb keeps only in-frame clonotypes and omits some of them. The sample yields fewer than 200,000 clones, approximately 80% seen once. Sequenced material: PBMCs. Receptors originate from a woman in her fifties or sixties in good health and CMV-seronegative. CDR3s include the opening cysteine and the closing phenylalanine or tryptophan. The D gene is left open where the match is weak. Clone size is not always given. Where it is, it says once, few, many or a class for expanded clones.

V: TRBV19
size: .
D: TRBD1
J: TRBJ1-5
DNA: TGTGCCAGTACCCTGACAGGGGACATTCTTAATAGCAATCAGCCCCAGCATTTT
CDR3: CASTLTGDILNSNQPQHF

V: TRBV5-1
size: .
D: .
J: TRBJ2-1
DNA: TGCGCCAGCAGCTTGGCCCCTTACAATGAGCAGTTCTTC
CDR3: CASSLAPYNEQFF

V: TRBV5-5
size: .
D: .
J: TRBJ1-5
DNA: TGTGCCAGCAGCTTGGACTGGACGGGGAGCAATCAGCCCCAGCATTTT
CDR3: CASSLDWTGSNQPQHF

V: TRBV5-1
size: .
D: TRBD1
J: TRBJ1-2
DNA: TGCGCCAGCAGCTCCCAACCCCAGGGGGCGAGGAACTTTCACTTC
CDR3: CASSSQPQGARNFHF

V: TRBV18
size: .
D: .
J: TRBJ2-1
DNA: TGTGCCAGCTCACCCACGACAAAGAGCTCCTACAATGAGCAGTTCTTC
CDR3: CASSPTTKSSYNEQFF

V: TRBV4-1
size: few
D: TRBD1
J: TRBJ2-1
DNA: TGCGCCAGCAGCTGGGACAGACTCAATGAGCAGTTCTTC
CDR3: CASSWDRLNEQFF

V: TRBV27
size: .
D: .
J: TRBJ1-1
DNA: TGTGCCAGCAGTTTCCAGGGTTTGAACACTGAAGCTTTCTTT
CDR3: CASSFQGLNTEAFF

V: TRBV4-3
size: .
D: .
J: TRBJ1-4
DNA: TGCGCCAGCAGCCAAGATGGAGGACAGATACCTAATGAAAAACTGTTTTTT
CDR3: CASSQDGGQIPNEKLFF

V: TRBV5-1
size: .
D: TRBD2
J: TRBJ2-5
DNA: TGCGCCAGCAGCTCCGGGACTAGCGGGTCCAACGGCGGGGAGACCCAGTACTTC
CDR3: CASSSGTSGSNGGETQYF

V: TRBV18
size: few
D: .
J: TRBJ1-2
DNA: TGTGCCAGCTCACCAACAGGCGGGACGGGGGGCTACACCTTC
CDR3: CASSPTGGTGGYTF

V: TRBV7-8
size: .
D: .
J: TRBJ2-7
DNA: TGTGCCAGCAGCCGCTTAGGGGGAAAAGGCTGGTACGAGCAGTACTTC
CDR3: CASSRLGGKGWYEQYF

V: TRBV29-1
size: few
D: .
J: TRBJ2-1
DNA: TGCAGCGTTGAAGGATTAGCCCCTGAGCAGTTCTTC
CDR3: CSVEGLAPEQFF

V: TRBV7-2
size: once
D: TRBD2
J: TRBJ2-7
DNA: TGTGCCAGCAGCTTACCAGCGGGGGGGCCGAGGGAGCAGTACTTC
CDR3: CASSLPAGGPREQYF

V: TRBV4-2
size: .
D: .
J: TRBJ1-1
DNA: TGTGCCAGCAGCCAAGACCGGGCGGGGCCGAACACTGAAGCTTTCTTT
CDR3: CASSQDRAGPNTEAFF

V: TRBV5-1
size: once
D: .
J: TRBJ2-7
DNA: TGCGCCAGCAGCGCACGCACCGGGAGCTACGAGCAGTACTTC
CDR3: CASSARTGSYEQYF

V: TRBV9
size: .
D: TRBD2
J: TRBJ2-1
DNA: TGTGCCAGCAGCGCTAGCGGGAACTCCGTTTACAATGAGCAGTTCTTC
CDR3: CASSASGNSVYNEQFF

V: TRBV5-1
size: .
D: TRBD1
J: TRBJ1-6
DNA: TGCGCCAGCAGCCAACGGACAGGGGACGGTTCACCCCTCCACTTT
CDR3: CASSQRTGDGSPLHF

V: TRBV30
size: .
D: TRBD1
J: TRBJ1-3
DNA: TGTGCCTGGAATAACAGGACAGGGCGAGGAAACACCATATATTTT
CDR3: CAWNNRTGRGNTIYF

V: TRBV28
size: once
D: .
J: TRBJ1-6
DNA: TGTGCCAGCAGTTTCCAGGGTCTGATGACACCCCTCCACTTT
CDR3: CASSFQGLMTPLHF

V: TRBV7-3
size: .
D: .
J: TRBJ2-3
DNA: TGTGCCAGCAGCAAAAGAGGTCCAGGGTTAGTCGATACAGATACGCAGTATTTT
CDR3: CASSKRGPGLVDTDTQYF

V: TRBV6-4
size: .
D: .
J: TRBJ2-2
DNA: TGTGCCAGCAGTGACTCGGCCCAGGGAACCGGGGAGCTGTTTTTT
CDR3: CASSDSAQGTGELFF

V: TRBV7-8
size: .
D: .
J: TRBJ2-1
DNA: TGTGCCAGCAGCTTATCAGGGTCCTACAATGAGCAGTTCTTC
CDR3: CASSLSGSYNEQFF

V: TRBV19
size: .
D: .
J: TRBJ2-5
DNA: TGTGCCAGTAGCAGGGTCTGGCGCGAGACCCAGTACTTC
CDR3: CASSRVWRETQYF

V: TRBV6-1
size: .
D: .
J: TRBJ1-2
DNA: TGTGCCAGCAGTGAAGGTCCGGGAAAGTATGGCTACACCTTC
CDR3: CASSEGPGKYGYTF